Each of the 23 T cell receptor beta chains below was sequenced from the same sample in a study of CD8+CD57+ T cells in acquired aplastic anemia. Previously, flow cytometry had revealed CD8+CD57+ cell expansion in the patients chosen for sequencing. CDR3 and TCR beta VDJ profiling relied on genomic DNA as the template. A single record per CDR3 protein comes from TCRdb applying MiXCR to the reads. The sample holds about 150,000 distinct CDR3 sequences, 45% to 55% seen once. Specimen: sorted CD4+, CD8+, or CD8+CD57+ T cells (not recorded which) from PBMCs. These receptors were obtained from a human donor with aplastic anemia.

The chain combines TRBV19 with TRBJ2-7; D remains unclear. With 1 base removed from V and 0 bases from J, the gap between germline ends came to 4 bases. CDR1 is LNHDA and CDR2 is SQIVND in the germline V gene (reference sequence). The CDR3 contains 13 residues. The CDR3 here is CASSIVDSYEQYF. CDR3 nucleotides: TGTGCCAGTAGTATAGTGGACTCCTACGAGCAGTACTTC.

This clonotype was counted ten times or more. The chain uses TRBV5-1 and TRBJ1-5; D gene ambiguous. The germline CDR1 and CDR2 sequences are SGHRS and YFSETQ. Trimming left V 4 bases short and J 0 bases short, with 11 bases between. This CDR3 comprises 15 residues. CDR3 sequence: CASSPDGDSNQPQHF. Written as DNA, the CDR3 is TGCGCCAGCAGCCCGGACGGTGATAGCAATCAGCCCCAGCATTTT.

The J gene is TRBJ1-2, the V gene TRBV29-1; D remains ambiguous. Germline V lookup: CDR1 SQVTM, CDR2 ANQGSEA. The CDR3 is made up of 13 amino acids. V lost 2 bases, J lost 4 bases, and 11 bases lay in between. The CDR3 protein is CSVERAAIYGYTF. The CDR3 DNA follows: TGCAGCGTTGAACGGGCGGCGATCTATGGCTACACCTTC.

This clonotype has a handful of counts. This chain uses TRBV19 with TRBJ1-1; D unclear. Trimming stripped 6 bases from V and 3 bases from J, with 14 bases between. CDR1 is LNHDA, CDR2 SQIVND, per germline (reference sequence). The CDR3 is 14 residues long. The CDR3: CASRAMRSDTEAFF. CDR3 nucleotides: TGTGCCAGTAGGGCAATGCGTTCGGACACTGAAGCTTTCTTT.

The chain combines TRBV7-9 with TRBJ1-1; D remains ambiguous. The CDR3 covers 12 residues. In germline, CDR1 is SEHNR, CDR2 FQNEAQ (reference sequence). Deletions cut 2 bases from V and 7 bases from J, with 8 bases between. CDR3 nucleotides: TGTGCCAGCAGCTTAATCTCCAGTGAAGCTTTCTTT. This translates into CASSLISSEAFF.

This clonotype was counted ten times or more. V gene TRBV2 combines with J gene TRBJ1-1, with D unresolved. The ends were cut back, 3 bases at V and 1 base at J, with 9 bases in the middle. The CDR3 contains 14 residues. CDR1 and CDR2 from the germline V gene are SNHLY and FYNNEI. This chain's CDR3 is CASSEEEKNTEAFF. CDR3 DNA sequence: TGTGCCAGCAGTGAGGAGGAGAAGAACACTGAAGCTTTCTTT.

This clonotype occurred a few times. The chain recombines TRBV4-1 with TRBJ1-1; D is undetermined. This CDR3 has 17 residues. Trimming took off 1 base at V and 1 base at J, with 16 bases between the two ends. Looked up from germline, CDR1 is MGHRA and CDR2 is YSYEKL. CDR3 sequence reads: CASSQGDFILGNTEAFF. In DNA form, the CDR3 reads TGCGCCAGCAGCCAAGGAGATTTTATACTCGGGAACACTGAAGCTTTCTTT.

The chain links TRBV2 to TRBJ2-7; D is undetermined. Trimming removed 7 bases at V and 1 base at J, with 11 bases between. The CDR3 extends over 13 amino acids. CDR1 is SNHLY, CDR2 FYNNEI, per germline. The CDR3 region is CASTLTESYEQYF. The CDR3 coding sequence is TGTGCCAGCACTTTAACAGAGTCCTACGAGCAGTACTTC.

Of note for this clonotype: Because it lacks the conserved phenylalanine or tryptophan at the end, this CDR3 is likely a read error. This sequence joins TRBV24-1 and TRBJ2-1; D could derive from TRBD1 or TRBD2 (5 bases each). V was cut by 0 bases and J by 0 bases, with 20 bases left in between. The V gene's germline CDR1 is KGHDR and CDR2 SFDVKD. This CDR3 contains 20 residues. The CDR3 sequence: CATSDLESGTEKGSYNEQFL. The CDR3 DNA sequence: TGTGCCACCAGTGATTTGGAGTCCGGGACGGAAAAGGGCTCCTACAATGAGCAGTTCCTC.

The J gene is TRBJ1-2, the V gene TRBV12-3 or TRBV12-4; no clear D. CDR3 length: 14 residues. Trimming left V 6 bases short and J 4 bases short, with 15 bases between. The CDR3 sequence is CASSSTEGGYGYTF. The CDR3 DNA reads as TGTGCCAGCAGCAGCACCGAGGGAGGCTATGGCTACACCTTC.

Details on this clonotype: This could be a read error, since a much larger clone is one nucleotide away. This rearrangement joins TRBV11-1 to TRBJ2-7; TRBD2 aligns across 7 bases. The CDR3 contains 14 residues. Germline loops: CDR1 SGHAT, CDR2 FQDESV (reference sequence). The CDR3 DNA is TGTGCCAGCAGCCTACTAGCGAACTACTACGAGCAGTGCTTC. Translated, it gives CASSLLANYYEQCF.

The rearrangement joins TRBV20-1 to TRBJ2-7; D may correspond to TRBD1 or TRBD2 (6 bases each). This CDR3 is built from 13 residues. Germline V lookup: CDR1 DFQATT, CDR2 SNEGSKA (reference sequence). V was trimmed by 7 bases and J by 2 bases, leaving 15 bases between them. The CDR3 region has the DNA TGCAGTGTTAGTTACGGGGGCCCCTACGAGCAGTACTTC. Its translation: CSVSYGGPYEQYF.

As to this clonotype: Just one base apart from a much larger clone, this may be a read error. The chain employs TRBV11-2 and TRBJ1-1; weak D call: TRBD1 (5 bases). This CDR3 spans 13 amino acids. The ends were cut back, 5 bases at V and 10 bases at J, with 17 bases in the middle. Germline V gives CDR1 SGHAT, CDR2 FQNNGV. The CDR3 reads CASSDLQGFGAFF. CDR3 nucleotides: TGTGCCAGCAGCGACCTTCAGGGTTTTGGAGCTTTCTTT. The full variable domain, its missing parts supplied by reference TRBV11-2 and TRBJ1-1, is EAGVAQSPRYKIIEKRQSVAFWCNPISGHATLYWYQQILGQGPKLLIQFQNNGVVDDSQLPKDRFSAERLKGVDSTLKIQPAKLEDSAVYLCASSDLQGFGAFFGQGTRLTVV.

This clonotype was detected ten times or more. The CDR3 bases are TGTGCCAGTAGTACAAGGACTAGCGGGAGTGTCCACGAGCAGTACTTC. Protein product: CASSTRTSGSVHEQYF. The chain employs TRBV19 and TRBJ2-7; TRBD2 matches at 13 bases. Looked up from germline, CDR1 is LNHDA and CDR2 is SQIVND (reference sequence). The CDR3 has 16 residues. The V and J ends lost 4 bases and 5 bases, in that order; junction bases with no gene match: 8.

V gene TRBV29-1 combines with J gene TRBJ2-3; TRBD2 agrees at 9 bases. Germline CDR1 SQVTM, CDR2 ANQGSEA. The CDR3 is 17 amino acids. V lost 1 base and J lost 1; bases outside the gene matches: 9. The CDR3 here is CSVEGARGRAGTDTQYF. CDR3 nucleotides: TGCAGCGTTGAAGGGGCTCGCGGGAGGGCCGGCACAGATACGCAGTATTTT.

This clonotype was detected many times. This chain uses TRBV5-5 with TRBJ2-7; TRBD1 agrees at 10 bases. The ends lost 8 bases at V and 6 bases at J; junction bases unmatched: 11. The CDR3 is made up of 14 amino acids. Germline V CDR1 and CDR2: SGHKS, YYEKEE (reference sequence). Written as DNA, the CDR3 is TGTGCCAGTGGGACAGGGGCGAGTCACTTCGAGCAGTACTTC. The encoded protein is CASGTGASHFEQYF.

The chain carries TRBV7-9 and TRBJ1-2, with a tentative D call TRBD1 (5 bases). This CDR3 is built from 13 residues. Germline loops: CDR1 SEHNR, CDR2 FQNEAQ (reference sequence). Trimming cost V 2 bases and J 8 bases, with 12 bases left between them. CDR3 in amino acids: CASSLQGRTGYTF. The CDR3 nucleotides read TGTGCCAGCAGCTTACAGGGCAGGACGGGCTACACCTTC. Full variable domain (outside the CDR3, taken from reference TRBV7-9 and TRBJ1-2): DTGVSQNPRHKITKRGQNVTFRCDPISEHNRLYWYRQTLGQGPEFLTYFQNEAQLEKSRLLSDRFSAERPKGSFSTLEIQRTEQGDSAMYLCASSLQGRTGYTFGSGTRLTVV.

This clonotype was observed at least ten times. This chain connects TRBV12-3 or TRBV12-4 to TRBJ1-2, with TRBD1 as a possible D gene (5 bases). The CDR3 is 13 amino acids. Trimming removed 6 bases at V and 8 bases at J, with 16 bases between. The CDR3 DNA is TGTGCCAGCAGGGAGGTGGCAGGGAGCGGCTACACCTTC. Its translation is CASREVAGSGYTF.

There are a few counts of this clonotype. The rearrangement links TRBV5-6 to TRBJ1-1, with 8 bases lining up with TRBD1. Germline lookup yields CDR1 SGHDT and CDR2 YYEEEE. CDR3 length equals 14 residues. V dropped 3 bases and J dropped 6; count of bases not matched to a gene: 7. The CDR3 reads CASSWGTGAAEAFF. Here the CDR3 DNA reads TGTGCCAGCAGCTGGGGGACAGGTGCCGCTGAAGCTTTCTTT. Full variable domain (outside the CDR3, taken from reference TRBV5-6 and TRBJ1-1): DAGVTQSPTHLIKTRGQQVTLRCSPKSGHDTVSWYQQALGQGPQFIFQYYEEEERQRGNFPDRFSGHQFPNYSSELNVNALLLGDSALYLCASSWGTGAAEAFFGQGTRLTVV.

The chain recombines TRBV4-1 with TRBJ1-3, with unresolved D. V lost 5 bases, J lost 4 bases, and 15 bases lay in between. This CDR3 has 15 amino acids. Germline CDR1 is MGHRA and CDR2 is YSYEKL. The CDR3 DNA reads as TGCGCCAGCAGCGGGCCCCGAGCGGTCGGAAACACCATATATTTT. This encodes CASSGPRAVGNTIYF.

The CDR3 DNA follows: TGTGCTAGTGGTTTGGTAAGCATAAGGCCCACTGAAGCTTTCTTT. It codes for CASGLVSIRPTEAFF. This chain links TRBV12-5 with TRBJ1-1; D is undetermined. V dropped 0 bases and J dropped 4 bases, with 12 bases sitting between them. The CDR3 has 15 residues. CDR1 is LGHNT and CDR2 is FRNRAP in the germline V gene.

Regarding this clonotype: A much larger clone sits a single nucleotide away, making a read error possible. The chain links TRBV25-1 to TRBJ2-7; D is undetermined. The CDR3 runs to 14 residues. CDR1 and CDR2 (germline): MGHDK, SYGVNS. The V end lost 6 bases, the J end lost 0 bases, and 12 bases lay between the germline ends. The CDR3 here is CASSRVMSSYEQYF. Here the CDR3 DNA reads TGTGCCAGCAGCCGAGTGATGAGCTCCTACGAGCAGTACTTC.

In regard to this clonotype: This may come from a read error, since a much larger clone is one base off. This chain connects TRBV11-2 to TRBJ1-2; the D gene is possibly TRBD1 (5 bases). V was trimmed by 4 bases and J by 0 bases, leaving 15 bases between them. From germline, CDR1 is SGHAT and CDR2 FQNNGV. This CDR3 contains 16 residues. The CDR3 DNA is TGTGCCAGCAGCTCAGTTGTGGGACCAGCTAACTATGGCTACACCTTC. As protein: CASSSVVGPANYGYTF. The complete variable domain, with remaining parts taken from reference TRBV11-2 and TRBJ1-2, reads EAGVAQSPRYKIIEKRQSVAFWCNPISGHATLYWYQQILGQGPKLLIQFQNNGVVDDSQLPKDRFSAERLKGVDSTLKIQPAKLEDSAVYLCASSSVVGPANYGYTFGSGTRLTVV.